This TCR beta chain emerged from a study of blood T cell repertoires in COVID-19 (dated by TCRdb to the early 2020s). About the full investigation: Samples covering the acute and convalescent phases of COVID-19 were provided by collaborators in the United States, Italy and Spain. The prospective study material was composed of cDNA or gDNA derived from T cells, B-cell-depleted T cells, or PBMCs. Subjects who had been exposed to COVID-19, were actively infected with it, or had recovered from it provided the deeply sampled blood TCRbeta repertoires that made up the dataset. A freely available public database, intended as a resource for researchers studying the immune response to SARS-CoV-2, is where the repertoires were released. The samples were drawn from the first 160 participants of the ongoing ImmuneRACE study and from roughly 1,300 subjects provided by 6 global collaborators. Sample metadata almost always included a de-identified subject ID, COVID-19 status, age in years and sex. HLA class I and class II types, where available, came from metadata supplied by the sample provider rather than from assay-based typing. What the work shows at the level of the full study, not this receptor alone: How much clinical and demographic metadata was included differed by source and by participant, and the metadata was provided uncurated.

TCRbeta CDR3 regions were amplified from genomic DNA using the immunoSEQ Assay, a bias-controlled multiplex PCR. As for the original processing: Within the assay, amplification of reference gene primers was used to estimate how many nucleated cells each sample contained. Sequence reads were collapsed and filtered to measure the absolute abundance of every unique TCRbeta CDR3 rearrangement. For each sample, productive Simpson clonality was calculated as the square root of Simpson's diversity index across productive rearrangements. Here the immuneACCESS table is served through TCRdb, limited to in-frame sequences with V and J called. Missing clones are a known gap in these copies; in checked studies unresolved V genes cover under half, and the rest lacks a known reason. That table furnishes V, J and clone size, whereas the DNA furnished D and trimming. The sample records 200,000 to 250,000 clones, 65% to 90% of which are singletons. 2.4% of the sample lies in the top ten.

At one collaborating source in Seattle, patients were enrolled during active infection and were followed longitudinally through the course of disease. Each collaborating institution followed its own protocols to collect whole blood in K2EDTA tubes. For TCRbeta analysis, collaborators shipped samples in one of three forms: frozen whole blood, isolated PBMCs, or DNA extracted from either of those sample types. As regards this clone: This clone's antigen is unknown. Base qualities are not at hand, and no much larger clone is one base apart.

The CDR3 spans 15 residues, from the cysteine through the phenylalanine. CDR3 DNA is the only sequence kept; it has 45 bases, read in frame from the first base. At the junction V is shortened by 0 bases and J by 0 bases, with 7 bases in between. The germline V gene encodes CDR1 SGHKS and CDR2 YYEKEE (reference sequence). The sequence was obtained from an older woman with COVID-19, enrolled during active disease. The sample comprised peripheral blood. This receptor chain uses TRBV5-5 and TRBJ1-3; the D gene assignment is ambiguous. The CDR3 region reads CASSLATSSGNTIYF. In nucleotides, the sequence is TGTGCCAGCAGCTTGGCCACAAGCTCTGGAAACACCATATATTTT.